The 16 T cell receptor beta chains presented below share a single source sample, sequenced in a study of cytomegalovirus exposure and HLA in healthy donors. With 60 Vbeta and 13 Jbeta primers, the PCR was carried out. Sequencing was performed with immunoSEQ multiplex PCR; in TCRdb, only in-frame clones are kept and a portion is missing. The sample shows some 150,000 clones, roughly 62% of them seen only once. The sequenced material came from PBMCs. These TCRs come from a man in his fifties or sixties in good health and CMV-seronegative.

This clone was counted once. This chain connects TRBV5-1 to TRBJ2-3, with D unclear. V lost 4 bases, J lost 5 bases, and 11 bases lay in between. Germline V gene sequence: CDR1 SGHRS, CDR2 YFSETQ. The CDR3 contains 13 residues. The CDR3 reads CASSEAFVDTQYF. For the CDR3, the DNA is TGCGCCAGCAGCGAGGCGTTCGTAGATACGCAGTATTTT.

Remarks on this clone: The sample holds other DNA sequences that translate to the same CDR3. This chain joins TRBV4-1 and TRBJ1-3; TRBD1 is a possible D gene (6 bases). Trimming removed 2 bases from V and 4 bases from J, with 9 bases in between. The CDR3 consists of 14 residues. The germline V gene has CDR1 MGHRA and CDR2 YSYEKL. The CDR3 sequence: CASSQRQDGNTIYF. As DNA, the CDR3 is TGCGCCAGCAGCCAAAGACAGGACGGAAACACCATATATTTT.

The chain employs TRBV28 and TRBJ2-3, with 8 bases matching TRBD1. Germline loops: CDR1 MDHEN, CDR2 SYDVKM. V was pared by 2 bases and J by 5 bases, with 12 bases of the junction left unmatched. There are 17 residues in the CDR3. CDR3 sequence reads: CASSLTAGGGLGDTQYF. As DNA, the CDR3 is TGTGCCAGCAGTTTAACGGCAGGGGGCGGCCTTGGAGATACGCAGTATTTT. Using reference TRBV28 and TRBJ2-3 for the parts outside the CDR3, the full variable domain is DVKVTQSSRYLVKRTGEKVFLECVQDMDHENMFWYRQDPGLGLRLIYFSYDVKMKEKGDIPEGYSVSREKKERFSLILESASTNQTSMYLCASSLTAGGGLGDTQYFGPGTRLTVL.

This clone turned up a few times. The genes are TRBV6-1 and TRBJ2-7, with a tentative D call TRBD1 (5 bases). The CDR3 is 14 amino acids. Germline V lookup: CDR1 MNHNS, CDR2 SASEGT. V was pared by 5 bases and J by 3 bases, with 14 bases between. The CDR3 spells CASSTGQLGYEQYF. CDR3 nucleotides: TGTGCCAGCAGTACAGGACAACTCGGCTACGAGCAGTACTTC.

This clone was detected only a few times. This chain joins TRBV19 and TRBJ2-7, with D hard to call. Trimming shortened V by 10 bases and J by 5 bases, and 18 bases separated the two germline ends. Per germline, CDR1 LNHDA and CDR2 SQIVND (reference sequence). There are 13 residues in the CDR3. CDR3 coding DNA: TGTGCCACCAGTAGGAACGGGTTCCACGAGCAGTACTTC. It translates to CATSRNGFHEQYF. Complete variable domain (other parts from reference TRBV19 and TRBJ2-7): DGGITQSPKYLFRKEGQNVTLSCEQNLNHDAMYWYRQDPGQGLRLIYYSQIVNDFQKGDIAEGYSVSREKKESFPLTVTSAQKNPTAFYLCATSRNGFHEQYFGPGTRLTVT.

The chain joins TRBV6-5 to TRBJ2-1; 10 positions agree with TRBD1. The V segment lost 4 bases and the J segment 7 bases; nucleotides outside the gene matches: 10. This CDR3 spans 16 amino acids. In germline, CDR1 is MNHEY, CDR2 SVGAGI. The chain's CDR3 is CASSFWGQGTPNEQFF. The CDR3 DNA sequence: TGTGCCAGCAGTTTTTGGGGACAGGGGACTCCGAATGAGCAGTTCTTC.

V and J are TRBV14 and TRBJ1-6, with TRBD1 matching 7 bases. Per the germline V gene, CDR1 is SGHDN and CDR2 is FVKESK. CDR3 length: 16 amino acids. J lost 6 bases, V lost 5 bases, and 10 bases had no gene match. CDR3 protein: CASSTGDLWGNSPLHF. In DNA, the CDR3 is TGTGCCAGCAGCACAGGGGACCTGTGGGGTAATTCACCCCTCCACTTT.

The gene calls are TRBV2 and TRBJ1-1; 8 bases match TRBD1. V trimming: 7 bases; J trimming: 1 base; junction bases outside the gene matches: 8. The CDR3 is 15 residues long. Germline CDR1 is SNHLY and CDR2 is FYNNEI. CDR3 residues: CASIWGDRRNTEAFF. DNA for the CDR3: TGTGCCAGCATTTGGGGGGACAGGAGGAACACTGAAGCTTTCTTT. Full variable domain (rest looked up from reference TRBV2 and TRBJ1-1): EPEVTQTPSHQVTQMGQEVILRCVPISNHLYFYWYRQILGQKVEFLVSFYNNEISEKSEIFDDQFSVERPDGSNFTLKIRSTKLEDSAMYFCASIWGDRRNTEAFFGQGTRLTVV.

The chain has TRBV18 and TRBJ1-2; TRBD1 agrees at 8 bases. The CDR3 loop spans 18 amino acids. The germline V gene has CDR1 KGHSH and CDR2 LQKENI. Germline trimming cut 2 bases from V and 4 bases from J; bases unmatched to any gene: 15. This CDR3 is CASSPMGTGAKRAYGYTF. CDR3 sequence (DNA): TGTGCCAGCTCACCAATGGGGACAGGCGCAAAAAGAGCCTATGGCTACACCTTC.

This clone was observed a handful of times. The chain employs TRBV18 and TRBJ1-4; D unclear. The length of the CDR3 is 12 residues. Trimming shortened V by 4 bases and J by 10 bases, and 10 bases separated the two germline ends. Looked up from germline, CDR1 is KGHSH and CDR2 is LQKENI. CDR3 DNA: TGTGCCAGCTCACAGAGGGAAGGAAAACTGTTTTTT. Protein: CASSQREGKLFF.

DNA of the CDR3: TGCGCCAGCAGCTTGGGACAGCCTAATATGAACACTGAAGCTTTCTTT. Residues: CASSLGQPNMNTEAFF. The chain combines TRBV5-1 with TRBJ1-1, with D maybe TRBD1 (5 bases). This CDR3 is built from 16 residues. Trimming stripped 0 bases from V and 0 bases from J, with 12 bases between. Germline CDR1 and CDR2: SGHRS and YFSETQ.

The chain carries TRBV19 and TRBJ2-7, with 9 bases aligning to TRBD1. Germline CDR1 reads LNHDA; CDR2 reads SQIVND (reference sequence). This CDR3 comprises 16 residues. Unmatched junction bases numbered 7, after V lost 2 bases and J lost 2 bases. In nucleotides, the CDR3 is TGTGCCAGTAGTATAACAGGGACAGGGACTACCTACGAGCAGTACTTC. Translation: CASSITGTGTTYEQYF.

The V and J genes are TRBV10-3 and TRBJ1-1, with TRBD1 matching over 7 bases. This CDR3 is built from 14 residues. CDR1 ENHRY and CDR2 SYGVKD come from the germline V gene. With V trimmed by 7 bases and J by 6 bases, 11 bases remained unmatched. CDR3 sequence (DNA): TGTGCCATCACCCAAGACAGGGCCAAGGCTGAAGCTTTCTTT. This translates into CAITQDRAKAEAFF.

This rearrangement joins TRBV7-8 to TRBJ2-3; D possibly corresponds to TRBD1 (6 bases). The V gene lost 5 bases and the J gene lost 0 bases, with 24 bases spanning the gap. Germline V gene data show CDR1 as SGHVS and CDR2 as FQNEAQ. There are 19 residues in the CDR3. As DNA, the CDR3 is TGTGCCAGCAGCCCGCGACCCCTGGGGGCTCAGACTAGCACAGATACGCAGTATTTT. Protein product: CASSPRPLGAQTSTDTQYF.

The gene calls are TRBV28 and TRBJ1-3; 7 bases agree with TRBD1. J lost 4 bases, V lost 8 bases, and 11 bases had no gene match. The germline V gene encodes CDR1 MDHEN and CDR2 SYDVKM. The CDR3 runs 15 residues. CDR3 amino acids: CASGSTGQAGNTIYF. The CDR3 DNA sequence: TGTGCCAGCGGATCGACCGGACAGGCCGGAAACACCATATATTTT.

This clone has a handful of counts. The rearrangement links TRBV7-9 to TRBJ2-1; the match to TRBD2 covers 14 bases. Germline CDR1 SEHNR, CDR2 FQNEAQ (reference sequence). This CDR3 comprises 18 residues. Trimming at V came to 4 bases and at J to 8 bases, leaving 13 bases not matched to a gene. The CDR3 DNA follows: TGTGCCAGCAGCTATACCCCGGGACTAGCGGGAGATGTATATGAGCAGTTCTTC. Protein sequence: CASSYTPGLAGDVYEQFF.